This entry describes one T cell receptor (beta chain). The data are from a study of siplizumab effects on memory and regulatory T cells. Method: immunoSEQ multiplex PCR; TCRdb's copy keeps in-frame clones and lacks some. Found here are some 110,000 clones, approximately 94% of them singletons; the top ten hold 0.32%. The length of the CDR3 is 16 residues. The ends were cut back, 8 bases at V and 1 base at J, with 18 bases in the middle. The rearrangement links TRBV23-1 to TRBJ1-5, with TRBD1 as a possible D gene (6 bases). TRBV23-1 belongs to the ORF category, with a function that is uncertain. This clonotype was sampled from a human donor in good health. Sample: CD4+ T cells sorted from blood. CDR3 protein: CASPIGGRGSNQPQHF. CDR3 DNA: TGCGCCAGCCCTATAGGGGGGCGCGGGAGCAATCAGCCCCAGCATTTT.